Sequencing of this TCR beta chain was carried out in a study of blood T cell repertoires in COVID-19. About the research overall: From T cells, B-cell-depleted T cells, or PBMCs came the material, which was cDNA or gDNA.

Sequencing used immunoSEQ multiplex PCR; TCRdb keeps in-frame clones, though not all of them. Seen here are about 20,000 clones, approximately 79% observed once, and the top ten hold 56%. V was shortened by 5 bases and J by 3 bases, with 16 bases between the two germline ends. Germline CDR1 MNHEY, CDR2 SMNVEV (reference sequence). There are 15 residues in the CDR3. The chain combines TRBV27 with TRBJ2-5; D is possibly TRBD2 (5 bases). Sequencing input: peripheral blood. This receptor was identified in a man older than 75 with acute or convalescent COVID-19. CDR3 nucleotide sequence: TGTGCCAGCAGTCTCTTTAGAGAGAGGGAAGAGACCCAGTACTTC. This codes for CASSLFREREETQYF.